This entry describes one T cell receptor beta chain. Germline V gene data show CDR1 as MGHRA and CDR2 as YSYEKL. The CDR3 is 16 residues long. V was trimmed by 4 bases and J by 0 bases, leaving 10 bases between them. In the original analysis: Reference gene primer amplification gave nucleated cell count estimates. Data came from immunoSEQ multiplex PCR; TCRdb stores just in-frame clones and leaves some out. V and J calls and clone size follow that table, whereas D and trimming were derived from the DNA. This table holds 82,000 or so clones, 75% to 90% found once. These data come from a study of blood T cell repertoires in COVID-19. Study details: PBMCs, B-cell-depleted T cells, or T cells provided the cDNA or gDNA that made up the material.

The TCR originated in a woman aged 45 to 65 with acute COVID-19. The chain is built from TRBV4-1 and TRBJ1-6; tentative D call: TRBD1 (6 bases). The sequenced material came from PBMCs or T cells enriched from blood (not recorded which). In DNA form, the CDR3 reads TGCGCCAGCAGCCCAGGACAGAGCTCCTATAATTCACCCCTCCACTTT. Encoded protein: CASSPGQSSYNSPLHF.